This T cell receptor beta chain is drawn from a study of cytomegalovirus exposure and HLA in healthy donors. The PCR ran on 60 Vbeta and 13 Jbeta primers. Clones were sequenced by immunoSEQ multiplex PCR, and TCRdb holds only the in-frame ones, with some missing. The repertoire holds around 100,000 clones, with over 75% as singletons. The germline gives CDR1 SGHAT, CDR2 FQNNGV. The CDR3 runs to 18 residues. V dropped 2 bases and J dropped 5; count of bases not matched to a gene: 16. This clonotype originated in a female donor in good health and CMV-seropositive. Sequenced material: PBMCs. The genes are TRBV11-2 and TRBJ2-7; 9 nucleotides align to TRBD1. CDR3 region: CASSLTLRTGGGWNEQYF. The CDR3 DNA reads as TGTGCCAGCAGCTTAACGTTAAGAACAGGGGGCGGGTGGAACGAGCAGTACTTC.